This T cell receptor beta chain was recorded in a study of blood T cell repertoires in COVID-19. The CDR3 is 14 amino acids. Trimming removed 1 base at V and 5 bases at J, with 10 bases between. Per the germline V gene, CDR1 is SGHNT and CDR2 is YENEEA. Measured with immunoSEQ multiplex PCR; TCRdb has only the in-frame clones, and not every one. In the table there are fewer than 150,000 clones, approximately 85% of which are singletons. This TCR was sampled from a woman aged 60 to 75 with COVID-19, enrolled during active disease. The specimen was peripheral blood. The chain has TRBV11-3 and TRBJ2-3, with D perhaps matching TRBD1 (6 bases). The CDR3 spells CASSLVPGEDTQYF. The CDR3 DNA reads TGTGCCAGCAGCTTAGTACCAGGGGAAGATACGCAGTATTTT.